The clone carrying this T cell receptor beta chain was seen a handful of times. The germline V gene encodes CDR1 DFQATT and CDR2 SNEGSKA (reference sequence). The germline V and J ends were trimmed by 3 bases and 5 bases, with 19 bases remaining between them. The CDR3 consists of 16 residues. The sample is drawn from a study of CD8 T cells in ankylosing spondylitis. One entry per CDR3 protein, called by TCRdb with MiXCR from the 5' RACE reads. The top ten hold 2.5% to 3% of the sample, which has roughly 130,000 distinct CDR3 sequences, approximately 15% seen once. The chain recombines TRBV20-1 with TRBJ2-2, with a weak D call TRBD2 (7 bases). Sequenced material: blood, either unsorted or a sorted T cell fraction (not recorded which). This sequence was found in a female donor with ankylosing spondylitis or in good health (not recorded which). The CDR3 reads CSARPRGGGKTGELFF. The CDR3 DNA reads TGCAGTGCTAGGCCTCGAGGGGGGGGTAAAACCGGGGAGCTGTTTTTT.